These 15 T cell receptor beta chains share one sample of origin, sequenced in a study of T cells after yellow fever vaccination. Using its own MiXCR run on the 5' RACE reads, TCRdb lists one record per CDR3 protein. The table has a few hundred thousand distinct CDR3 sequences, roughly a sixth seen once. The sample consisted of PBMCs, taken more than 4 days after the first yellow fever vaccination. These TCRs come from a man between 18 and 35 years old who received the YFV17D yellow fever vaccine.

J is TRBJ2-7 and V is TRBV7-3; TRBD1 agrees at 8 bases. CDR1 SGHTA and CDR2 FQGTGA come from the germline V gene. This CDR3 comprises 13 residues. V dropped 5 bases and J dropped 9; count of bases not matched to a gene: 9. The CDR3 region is CASSQDRAWVQYF. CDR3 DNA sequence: TGTGCCAGCAGCCAGGACAGGGCCTGGGTGCAGTACTTC.

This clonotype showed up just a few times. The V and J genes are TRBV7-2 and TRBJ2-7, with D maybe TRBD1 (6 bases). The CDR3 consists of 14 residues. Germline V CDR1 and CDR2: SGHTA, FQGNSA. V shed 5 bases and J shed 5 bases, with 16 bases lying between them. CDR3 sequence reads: CASSPSSGVDEQYV. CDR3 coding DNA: TGTGCCAGCAGCCCATCGTCAGGGGTGGACGAGCAGTACGTC.

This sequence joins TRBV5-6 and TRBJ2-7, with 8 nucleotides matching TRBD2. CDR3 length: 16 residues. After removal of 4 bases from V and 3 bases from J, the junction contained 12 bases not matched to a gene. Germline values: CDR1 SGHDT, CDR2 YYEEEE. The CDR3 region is CASSPAVGLVDYEQYV. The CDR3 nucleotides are TGTGCCAGCAGCCCGGCGGTGGGACTAGTGGACTACGAGCAGTACGTC.

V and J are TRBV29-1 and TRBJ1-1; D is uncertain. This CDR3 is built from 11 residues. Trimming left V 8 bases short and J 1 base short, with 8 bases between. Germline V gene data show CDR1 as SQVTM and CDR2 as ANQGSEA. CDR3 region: CSFRENTEAFF. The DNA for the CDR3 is TGCAGCTTTAGGGAGAACACTGAAGCTTTCTTT. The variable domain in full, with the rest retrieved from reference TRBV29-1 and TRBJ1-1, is SAVISQKPSRDICQRGTSLTIQCQVDSQVTMMFWYRQQPGQSLTLIATANQGSEATYESGFVIDKFPISRPNLTFSTLTVSNMSPEDSSIYLCSFRENTEAFFGQGTRLTVV.

The DNA of the CDR3 is TGTGCCAGCAGTTCCACGGGGACTAGCGGGGTCAATGAGCAGTTCTTC. The encoded protein is CASSSTGTSGVNEQFF. This chain links TRBV27 with TRBJ2-1; 13 bases are a match to TRBD2. The CDR3 consists of 16 residues. Losses at the gene ends were 4 bases for V and 6 bases for J; bases not matched to a gene: 6. Per the germline V gene, CDR1 is MNHEY and CDR2 is SMNVEV (reference sequence).

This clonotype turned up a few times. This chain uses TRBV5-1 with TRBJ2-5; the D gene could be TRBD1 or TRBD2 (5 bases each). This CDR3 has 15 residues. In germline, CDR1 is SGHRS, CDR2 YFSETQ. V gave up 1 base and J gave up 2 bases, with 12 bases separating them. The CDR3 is CASSLIFGAQETQYF. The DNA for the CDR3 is TGCGCCAGCAGCTTGATCTTCGGGGCGCAAGAGACCCAGTACTTC.

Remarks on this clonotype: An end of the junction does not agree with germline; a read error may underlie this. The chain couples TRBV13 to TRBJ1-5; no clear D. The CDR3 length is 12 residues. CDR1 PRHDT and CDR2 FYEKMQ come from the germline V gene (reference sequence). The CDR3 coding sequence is TGTACCAGCAGCTTAGGGTCTCAGCCCCAGCATTTT. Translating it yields CTSSLGSQPQHF.

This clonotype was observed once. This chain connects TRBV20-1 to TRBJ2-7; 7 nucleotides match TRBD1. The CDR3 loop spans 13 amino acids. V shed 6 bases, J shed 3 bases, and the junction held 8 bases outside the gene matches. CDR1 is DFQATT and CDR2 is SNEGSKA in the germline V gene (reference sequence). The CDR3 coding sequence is TGCAGTGCGAGAACCGACAGGGACTACGAGCAGTACGTC. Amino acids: CSARTDRDYEQYV.

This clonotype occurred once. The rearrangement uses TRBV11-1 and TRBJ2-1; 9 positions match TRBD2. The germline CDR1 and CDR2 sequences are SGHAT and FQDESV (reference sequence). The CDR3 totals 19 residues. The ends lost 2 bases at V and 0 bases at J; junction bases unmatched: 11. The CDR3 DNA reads TGTGCCAGCAGCTTAAAGTGGACTAGCGTCCAGAGCTCCTACAATGAGCAGTTCTTC. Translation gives CASSLKWTSVQSSYNEQFF.

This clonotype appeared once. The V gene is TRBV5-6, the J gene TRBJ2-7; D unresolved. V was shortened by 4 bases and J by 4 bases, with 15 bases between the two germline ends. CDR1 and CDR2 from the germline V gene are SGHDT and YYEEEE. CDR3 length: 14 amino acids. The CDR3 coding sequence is TGTGCCAGCAGCCCCGGGCTCGGGCAGTACGAGCAGTACTTC. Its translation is CASSPGLGQYEQYF.

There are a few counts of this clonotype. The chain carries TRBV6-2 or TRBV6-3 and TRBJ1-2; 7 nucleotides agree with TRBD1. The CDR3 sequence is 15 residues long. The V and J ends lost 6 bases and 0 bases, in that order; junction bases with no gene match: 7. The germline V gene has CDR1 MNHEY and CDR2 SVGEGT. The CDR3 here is CASSGQELANYGYTF. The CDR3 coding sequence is TGTGCCAGCAGCGGACAGGAACTAGCTAACTATGGCTACACCTTC.

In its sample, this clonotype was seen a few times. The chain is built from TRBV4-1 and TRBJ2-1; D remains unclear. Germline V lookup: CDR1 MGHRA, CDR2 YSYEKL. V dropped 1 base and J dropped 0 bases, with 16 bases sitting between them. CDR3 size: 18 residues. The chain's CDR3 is CASSQGPVASSSYNEQFF. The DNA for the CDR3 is TGCGCCAGCAGCCAAGGTCCCGTCGCATCGAGCTCCTACAATGAGCAGTTCTTC.

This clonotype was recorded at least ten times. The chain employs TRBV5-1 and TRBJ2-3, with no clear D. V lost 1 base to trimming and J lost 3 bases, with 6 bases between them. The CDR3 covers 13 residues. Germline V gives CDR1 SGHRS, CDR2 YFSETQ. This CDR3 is CASSLPTTDTQYF. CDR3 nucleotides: TGCGCCAGCAGCTTGCCTACTACAGATACGCAGTATTTT.

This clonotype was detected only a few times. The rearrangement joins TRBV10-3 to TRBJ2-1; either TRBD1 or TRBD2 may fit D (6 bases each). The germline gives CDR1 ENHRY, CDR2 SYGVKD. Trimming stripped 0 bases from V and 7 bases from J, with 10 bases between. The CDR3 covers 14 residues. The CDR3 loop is CAISESGGLNEQFF. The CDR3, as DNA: TGTGCCATCAGTGAGTCTGGGGGGCTGAATGAGCAGTTCTTC.

The CDR3 loop is CASSSRTGHTGELFF. DNA for the CDR3: TGTGCCAGCAGCTCAAGGACAGGGCACACCGGGGAGCTGTTTTTT. The chain employs TRBV11-3 and TRBJ2-2; 8 nucleotides align to TRBD1. There are 15 residues in the CDR3. V shed 4 bases and J 3 bases; nucleotides not matched to a gene: 4. Germline V gives CDR1 SGHNT, CDR2 YENEEA. The full variable domain, rest sourced from reference TRBV11-3 and TRBJ2-2, is EAGVVQSPRYKIIEKKQPVAFWCNPISGHNTLYWYLQNLGQGPELLIRYENEEAVDDSQLPKDRFSAERLKGVDSTLKIQPAELGDSAVYLCASSSRTGHTGELFFGEGSRLTVL.